Below are 26 T cell receptor beta chains sequenced from a single sample in a study of blood T cell repertoires in COVID-19. This table comes from immunoSEQ multiplex PCR, and its TCRdb copy is limited to in-frame clones, with some not included. The sample holds 180,000 or so clones, roughly 76% seen once. The specimen was peripheral blood. The receptor source for this set is a woman aged 50 to 65 with active or convalescent COVID-19.

The chain is built from TRBV3-1 (or the pseudogene TRBV3-2) and TRBJ2-3, with TRBD2 identical over 14 bases. The trim removed 4 bases at V and 1 base at J, leaving 13 bases unmatched. This CDR3 has 20 residues. Germline V gene sequence: CDR1 LGHDT, CDR2 YNNKEL (reference sequence). The CDR3 sequence: CASSPLPGLAGGRGTDTQYF. CDR3 nucleotide sequence: TGTGCCAGCAGCCCCTTGCCCGGACTAGCGGGGGGCCGGGGCACAGATACGCAGTATTTT.

This clone has ten or more counts. This chain links TRBV5-1 with TRBJ1-1; 7 bases align to TRBD1. CDR1 is SGHRS, CDR2 YFSETQ, per germline. V shed 3 bases, J shed 6 bases, and the junction held 8 bases outside the gene matches. This CDR3 region has 14 residues. CDR3 protein: CASSWRQGNAEAFF. CDR3 nucleotide sequence: TGCGCCAGCAGCTGGAGACAGGGAAATGCTGAAGCTTTCTTT.

The rearrangement links TRBV5-8 to TRBJ2-7; D is undetermined. This CDR3 comprises 13 residues. Trimming shortened V by 0 bases and J by 5 bases, and 9 bases separated the two germline ends. CDR1 SGHTS and CDR2 YDEGEE come from the germline V gene. The CDR3 is CASSLELLDEQYF. The CDR3 DNA reads as TGTGCCAGCAGCTTGGAGCTTCTCGACGAGCAGTACTTC.

This clone occurred once. V gene TRBV18 combines with J gene TRBJ1-1; 10 bases are shared with TRBD1. V gave up 10 bases and J gave up 2 bases; unmatched junction bases: 4. This CDR3 region has 13 residues. Germline CDR1 reads KGHSH; CDR2 reads LQKENI. The CDR3 DNA reads TGTGCCACTTGGACAGGGGGTAACACTGAAGCTTTCTTT. Protein sequence: CATWTGGNTEAFF.

Only a few counts were recorded for this clone. V is TRBV6-5 and J is TRBJ2-7; D is possibly TRBD1 (6 bases). CDR1 MNHEY and CDR2 SVGAGI come from the germline V gene. With 7 bases removed from V and 8 bases from J, the gap between germline ends came to 21 bases. The CDR3 has 14 amino acids. The CDR3 loop reads CASTPPQGPTKQYF. In DNA, the CDR3 is TGTGCCAGCACCCCCCCACAGGGACCTACGAAGCAGTACTTC.

A single count supports this clone. This chain uses TRBV4-1 with TRBJ2-7, with D uncertain. CDR1 is MGHRA, CDR2 YSYEKL, per germline. The CDR3 consists of 14 residues. Trimming left V 0 bases short and J 5 bases short, with 11 bases between. DNA of the CDR3: TGCGCCAGCAGCCAAGACCTCTACCCCGACGAGCAGTACTTC. It encodes CASSQDLYPDEQYF.

This chain uses TRBV4-3 with TRBJ1-5; 7 bases are a match to TRBD1. Trimming cost V 2 bases and J 7 bases; bases outside gene matches: 8. The CDR3 runs to 15 residues. CDR1 and CDR2 (germline): LGHNA, YSLEER. The CDR3 DNA reads as TGCGCCAGCAGCCAACATCCAGGGGGAGAACAGCCCCAGCATTTT. It yields the protein CASSQHPGGEQPQHF.

This rearrangement joins TRBV7-8 to TRBJ2-7; 8 bases align to TRBD1. This CDR3 spans 12 amino acids. With 5 bases clipped from V and 6 bases from J, the junction kept 3 bases outside the gene matches. Germline values: CDR1 SGHVS, CDR2 FQNEAQ. The CDR3 DNA sequence: TGTGCCAGCAGCCGGACAGGGAGCGAGCAGTACTTC. Protein product: CASSRTGSEQYF.

The chain is built from TRBV11-3 and TRBJ1-2; weak D call: TRBD1 (6 bases). Deletions cut 3 bases from V and 4 bases from J, with 12 bases between. This CDR3 is 14 amino acids long. Germline assignment: CDR1 SGHNT and CDR2 YENEEA. In nucleotides, the CDR3 is TGTGCCAGCAGCTTGGTCCAGGGGTGCTATGGCTACACCTTC. Amino acid sequence: CASSLVQGCYGYTF.

V gene TRBV7-2 combines with J gene TRBJ1-1, with D tentatively TRBD1 (5 bases). CDR1 and CDR2 from the germline V gene are SGHTA and FQGNSA. The CDR3 runs 16 residues. V dropped 8 bases and J dropped 2 bases, with 21 bases sitting between them. The CDR3 protein is CASLQTGRPTNTEAFF. The CDR3 DNA sequence: TGTGCCAGCCTTCAAACAGGCCGGCCGACAAACACTGAAGCTTTCTTT.

V usage is TRBV5-5 and J usage is TRBJ1-5, with 7 bases that match TRBD1. V shed 1 base and J 6 bases; nucleotides not matched to a gene: 4. The length of the CDR3 is 14 residues. Germline CDR1 reads SGHKS; CDR2 reads YYEKEE (reference sequence). The CDR3 nucleotides read TGTGCCAGCAGCTTGCGGCCAGGGGGTCAGCCCCAGCATTTT. Its protein product is CASSLRPGGQPQHF.

The V gene is TRBV6-5, the J gene TRBJ2-1, with D possibly TRBD2 on 5 matching bases. The V gene lost 5 bases and the J gene lost 9 bases, with 17 bases spanning the gap. Germline lookup yields CDR1 MNHEY and CDR2 SVGAGI. The length of the CDR3 is 14 residues. The CDR3, as DNA: TGTGCCAGCAGTCTTTACGGGGTAGTGAGTGAGCAGTTCTTC. It encodes CASSLYGVVSEQFF.

The CDR3 loop is CASSLAGGQYEQYF. CDR3 bases: TGTGCCAGCAGCCTCGCAGGGGGCCAGTACGAGCAGTACTTC. This chain connects TRBV3-1 (or the pseudogene TRBV3-2) to TRBJ2-7; 8 nucleotides agree with TRBD1. Germline lookup yields CDR1 LGHDT and CDR2 YNNKEL (reference sequence). V lost 4 bases and J lost 4; bases outside the gene matches: 6. The length of the CDR3 is 14 residues.

The rearrangement uses TRBV2 and TRBJ2-6; 8 bases map to TRBD1. The CDR3 extends over 15 amino acids. After removal of 7 bases from V and 2 bases from J, the junction contained 4 bases not matched to a gene. CDR1 SNHLY and CDR2 FYNNEI come from the germline V gene. Here the CDR3 reads CASTDRDPGANVLTF. The CDR3 DNA sequence: TGTGCCAGCACGGACAGGGACCCTGGGGCCAACGTCCTGACTTTC.

This clone was counted a few times. The rearrangement joins TRBV7-2 to TRBJ2-7, with 11 bases aligning to TRBD2. V gave up 5 bases and J gave up 2 bases; unmatched junction bases: 8. The CDR3 has 16 residues. Germline lookup yields CDR1 SGHTA and CDR2 FQGNSA. Here the CDR3 DNA reads TGTGCCAGCAGCAGGACTAGCGGGTCAGGGACCTACGAGCAGTACTTC. Protein product: CASSRTSGSGTYEQYF.

The chain employs TRBV7-8 and TRBJ2-7; 10 bases are a match to TRBD2. This CDR3 has 15 amino acids. CDR1 and CDR2 from the germline V gene are SGHVS and FQNEAQ. Trimming at V came to 5 bases and at J to 5 bases, leaving 9 bases not matched to a gene. The CDR3, as DNA: TGTGCCAGCAGCCCCAGCGGGAGGGCCGTTAACGAGCAGTACTTC. Translation: CASSPSGRAVNEQYF.

The chain employs TRBV19 and TRBJ1-1, with a possible D match to TRBD1 (5 bases). V lost 7 bases and J lost 11, with 14 bases in between. Germline V gives CDR1 LNHDA, CDR2 SQIVND (reference sequence). This CDR3 contains 11 residues. The CDR3 DNA sequence: TGTGCCAGTATGGGGCATTTAGGGGCTTTCTTT. Amino acids: CASMGHLGAFF.

The rearrangement links TRBV6-5 to TRBJ1-2, with TRBD1 identical over 7 bases. Germline assignment: CDR1 MNHEY and CDR2 SVGAGI. Trimming at V came to 4 bases and at J to 5 bases, leaving 7 bases not matched to a gene. The CDR3 runs 14 residues. The CDR3 DNA reads as TGTGCCAGCAGTTTTCGACAGGGTAGTTATGGCTACACCTTC. This sequence encodes CASSFRQGSYGYTF.

The V gene is TRBV7-2, the J gene TRBJ2-3; TRBD2 matches at 12 bases. Germline trimming cut 6 bases from V and 2 bases from J; bases unmatched to any gene: 6. The CDR3 is 16 amino acids. The germline gives CDR1 SGHTA, CDR2 FQGNSA. The CDR3 loop reads CASRRGLAGPTDTQYF. The CDR3 region has the DNA TGTGCCAGCAGAAGGGGACTAGCGGGTCCCACAGATACGCAGTATTTT.

The chain recombines TRBV29-1 with TRBJ1-3, with unresolved D. The V gene lost 4 bases and the J gene lost 7 bases, with 17 bases spanning the gap. CDR1 and CDR2 from the germline V gene are SQVTM and ANQGSEA. The CDR3 runs 14 residues. CDR3 in amino acids: CSVVVGTTGNTIYF. Here the CDR3 DNA reads TGCAGCGTTGTGGTCGGCACGACGGGGAACACCATATATTTT.

This clone was observed a few times. The gene calls are TRBV5-1 and TRBJ2-1, with D unresolved. V was pared by 2 bases and J by 5 bases, with 11 bases between. This CDR3 region has 14 residues. Germline V gene lookup returns CDR1 SGHRS and CDR2 YFSETQ. The CDR3 loop is CASSFSSPHNEQFF. CDR3 DNA: TGCGCCAGCAGCTTCTCTAGTCCCCACAATGAGCAGTTCTTC.

The chain uses TRBV19 and TRBJ1-2, with TRBD1 matching 8 bases. This CDR3 spans 14 amino acids. V was pared by 1 base and J by 6 bases, with 4 bases of the junction left unmatched. Per germline, CDR1 LNHDA and CDR2 SQIVND (reference sequence). CDR3: CASSIGTGNNGYTF. For the CDR3, the DNA is TGTGCCAGTAGTATAGGGACAGGGAATAATGGCTACACCTTC.

The chain combines TRBV7-2 with TRBJ1-1; 8 bases line up with TRBD1. The ends lost 1 base at V and 4 bases at J; junction bases unmatched: 8. Germline V gene lookup returns CDR1 SGHTA and CDR2 FQGNSA. This CDR3 region has 16 residues. Here the CDR3 reads CASSLGIPGTGTEAFF. In DNA form, the CDR3 reads TGTGCCAGCAGCTTAGGCATTCCCGGGACAGGCACTGAAGCTTTCTTT.

The genes are TRBV5-1 and TRBJ1-3; perhaps TRBD1 as D (6 bases). The CDR3 runs 14 residues. V was pared by 3 bases and J by 3 bases, with 10 bases between. CDR1 SGHRS and CDR2 YFSETQ come from the germline V gene. This CDR3 reads CASSSGASGNTIYF. In DNA form, the CDR3 reads TGCGCCAGCAGCTCAGGGGCCAGTGGAAACACCATATATTTT.

The chain carries TRBV5-1 and TRBJ1-5; possible D gene TRBD1, 5 bases. V shed 0 bases and J shed 6 bases, with 19 bases lying between them. The length of the CDR3 is 17 residues. Germline V gene data show CDR1 as SGHRS and CDR2 as YFSETQ. CDR3 sequence (DNA): TGCGCCAGCAGCTTGGGACCTGCGGGGGTTGACGGTCAGCCCCAGCATTTT. Translating gives CASSLGPAGVDGQPQHF.

The sample holds one count of this clone. In nucleotides, the CDR3 is TGTGCCAGCAGTTTGGACAGGGTATACTCACCCCTCCACTTT. It encodes CASSLDRVYSPLHF. V and J are TRBV6-2 or TRBV6-3 and TRBJ1-6, with 8 bases matching TRBD1. Germline CDR1 and CDR2: MNHEY and SVGEGT. This CDR3 region has 14 residues. J lost 10 bases, V lost 4 bases, and 6 bases had no gene match.